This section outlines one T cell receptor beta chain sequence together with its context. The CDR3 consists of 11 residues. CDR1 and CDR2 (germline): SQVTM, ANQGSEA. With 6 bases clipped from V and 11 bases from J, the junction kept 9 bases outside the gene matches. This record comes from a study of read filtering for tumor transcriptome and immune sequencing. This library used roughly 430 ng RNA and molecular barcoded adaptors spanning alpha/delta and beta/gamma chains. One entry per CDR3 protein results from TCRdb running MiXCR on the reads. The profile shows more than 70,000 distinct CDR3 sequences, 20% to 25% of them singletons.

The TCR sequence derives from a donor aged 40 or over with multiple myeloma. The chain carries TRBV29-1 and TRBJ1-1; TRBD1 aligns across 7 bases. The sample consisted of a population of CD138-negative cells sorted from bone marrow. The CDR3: CSVSDRAGAFF. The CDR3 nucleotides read TGCAGCGTCTCCGACAGGGCGGGGGCTTTCTTT.